The subject of this entry is one T cell receptor (beta chain). Its antigen is unidentified. Every patient relapsed after autologous stem cell transplantation, and brentuximab vedotin exposure varied. Through magnetic negative selection, CD8+ T cells were separated from PBMCs that had been thawed. The assay was immunoSEQ multiplex PCR, and TCRdb's table has in-frame clones only and misses some. This sample has 8,000 or so clones, with 86% found just once. This sample was taken from a study of PD-1 blockade in classical Hodgkin lymphoma. Germline CDR1 and CDR2: MNHEY and SMNVEV (reference sequence). V lost 8 bases to trimming and J lost 2 bases, with 13 bases between them. The CDR3 extends over 13 amino acids. Findings and limits, study-wide: Newly diagnosed patients were reported to start with lower TCR diversity than healthy donors. Patients excluded were those beginning nivolumab under 1 year after ASCT. It was CD4+ TCR diversity, not CD8+, that rose significantly by C4D1.

This sample comprised CD8+ T cells from blood, obtained at baseline. This TCR was recovered from a human donor with classical Hodgkin lymphoma. This chain links TRBV27 with TRBJ2-7; D not certain. In nucleotides, the CDR3 is TGTGCCAGCCGGAGTGGGGAACCCTACGAGCAGTACTTC. Its translation is CASRSGEPYEQYF.